The rows below give T cell receptor beta chains drawn from one sample of a study of CD8+ T cells in alopecia areata. The repertoire was sequenced with immunoSEQ multiplex PCR; TCRdb's copy has only in-frame clones and lacks some. The data show 200,000 to 250,000 clones, around three fifths seen once. This material consisted of CD4+ T cells sorted from blood, taken at week 4, from a patient treated with tofacitinib. These receptors originate from a human donor with alopecia areata. Each CDR3 is given with its conserved first and last residue.

CDR3aa: CSVRAGASGGETQYF; v_gene: TRBV29-1
CDR3aa: CASSYSTFKNEQFF; v_gene: TRBV6-5
CDR3aa: CASSEGGGGYTF; v_gene: TRBV6-1
CDR3aa: CASSLFEGRAFF; v_gene: TRBV19
CDR3aa: CATSRDIGRGGYQETQYF; v_gene: TRBV15
CDR3aa: CASSLGQGDGQPQHF; v_gene: TRBV6-6
CDR3aa: CASSTDNEQYF; v_gene: TRBV6-5
CDR3aa: CASSQERASDTQYF; v_gene: TRBV4-3
CDR3aa: CASSQDHGGEPYF; v_gene: TRBV4-3
CDR3aa: CSVDRGRGAFF; v_gene: TRBV29-1
CDR3aa: CSVITGASTDTQYF; v_gene: TRBV29-1
CDR3aa: CASKGTGSDTQYF; v_gene: TRBV2
CDR3aa: CASSQEYGRAGLYGYTF; v_gene: TRBV4-3
CDR3aa: CASNLGRGDGAPLHF; v_gene: TRBV9
CDR3aa: CSVEDPMRAQIGYTF; v_gene: TRBV29-1
CDR3aa: CASSLVRNYGYTF; v_gene: TRBV6-5
CDR3aa: CASSPILAGGQYNEQFF; v_gene: TRBV27
CDR3aa: CSVERGRGMGEQYF; v_gene: TRBV29-1
CDR3aa: CASSTQQGLNTEAFF; v_gene: TRBV7-9
CDR3aa: CASSPDRGVSYEQYF; v_gene: TRBV2
CDR3aa: CASSGQANTEAFF; v_gene: TRBV13
CDR3aa: CASSLPTVNTEAFF; v_gene: TRBV11-2
CDR3aa: CASSAVGNSPLHF; v_gene: TRBV7-9
CDR3aa: CASSRGPSYEQYF; v_gene: TRBV4-3
CDR3aa: CASSLDEWVTDTQYF; v_gene: TRBV5-1
CDR3aa: CSVSSGSTEAFF; v_gene: TRBV29-1
CDR3aa: CSVEQGRNTEAFF; v_gene: TRBV29-1
CDR3aa: CSPPQLGPQSNQPQHF; v_gene: TRBV29-1
CDR3aa: CASSPFNYGYTF; v_gene: TRBV27